Listed here are 32 T cell receptor beta chains from one sample, sequenced in a study of blood T cells in healthy people across ages. Through a sample-barcoded 5' primer and a J-beta primer mix, a second PCR was run for roughly 6 to 11 cycles. TCRdb re-called the 5' RACE reads through MiXCR, storing one row per CDR3 protein. The sample shows about 540,000 distinct CDR3 sequences, nearly 25% of them seen only once. The same data also went into a second study, on T cells of mothers and their children.

Source material: blood. All receptors come from a boy between 10 and 17 years old in good health.

At least ten counts were recorded for this clonotype. The chain recombines TRBV3-1 with TRBJ2-4; D is unresolved. Trimming cost V 3 bases and J 0 bases, with 9 bases left between them. The CDR3 is made up of 15 amino acids. Germline V gives CDR1 LGHDT, CDR2 YNNKEL (reference sequence). In nucleotides, the CDR3 is TGTGCCAGCAGCCATTTTGGAGTAGCCAAAAACATTCAGTACTTC. This sequence encodes CASSHFGVAKNIQYF.

In its sample, this clonotype was seen a few times. The chain couples TRBV3-1 to TRBJ2-5, with 9 bases fitting TRBD1. Germline assignment: CDR1 LGHDT and CDR2 YNNKEL (reference sequence). V shed 4 bases and J 0 bases; nucleotides not matched to a gene: 9. CDR3 length equals 17 residues. CDR3 loop: CASSPSPDRGYQETQYF. CDR3 nucleotides: TGTGCCAGCAGCCCCTCCCCGGACAGGGGATACCAAGAGACCCAGTACTTC.

This clonotype appeared a few times. This chain uses TRBV24-1 with TRBJ2-5; 8 bases are a match to TRBD1. CDR1 is KGHDR and CDR2 is SFDVKD in the germline V gene. This CDR3 is 16 amino acids long. V lost 4 bases, J lost 3 bases, and 9 bases stayed unmatched. CDR3 DNA: TGTGCCACCAGTGAGCGTGGTGTGACAGGGGAAGAGACCCAGTACTTC. Its translation: CATSERGVTGEETQYF.

This clonotype was seen more than once but under ten times. The chain employs TRBV7-9 and TRBJ1-1, with no clear D. The CDR3 is made up of 13 amino acids. CDR1 is SEHNR, CDR2 FQNEAQ, per germline (reference sequence). Between the trimmed V and J ends, which lost 1 base and 6 bases, there was a span of 9 bases. CDR3 in DNA: TGTGCCAGCAGCTTAGTAACCGGTCCTGAAGCTTTCTTT. Translating gives CASSLVTGPEAFF.

The V call is TRBV19, the J call TRBJ1-4; 9 bases agree with TRBD1. The CDR3 is made up of 15 amino acids. Germline CDR1 reads LNHDA; CDR2 reads SQIVND (reference sequence). Trimming removed 8 bases from V and 0 bases from J; junction bases left unmatched: 4. CDR3 in amino acids: CASGDRDATNEKLFF. In DNA, the CDR3 is TGTGCCAGTGGGGACAGGGATGCAACTAATGAAAAACTGTTTTTT.

V gene TRBV29-1 combines with J gene TRBJ1-1, with D possibly being TRBD1 (6 bases). V gave up 4 bases and J gave up 7 bases, with 13 bases separating them. The length of the CDR3 is 12 residues. From germline, CDR1 is SQVTM and CDR2 ANQGSEA. CDR3 coding DNA: TGCAGCGTTGTTCGGGGGGCGAATGAAGCTTTCTTT. This gives the protein CSVVRGANEAFF.

This clonotype has more than one count but fewer than ten. The chain uses TRBV10-3 and TRBJ2-7; D gene ambiguous. Germline CDR1 ENHRY, CDR2 SYGVKD. Trimming left V 0 bases short and J 4 bases short, with 13 bases between. There are 15 residues in the CDR3. The CDR3 nucleotides are TGTGCCATCAGTGAGTCGAGGACGGCTGTGTACGAGCAGTACTTC. This encodes CAISESRTAVYEQYF.

Concerning this clonotype: The germline gene is not matched at one end of the junction; a read error may be the cause. The rearrangement uses TRBV13 and TRBJ1-4; the D is unclear. The CDR3 contains 13 residues. Germline lookup yields CDR1 PRHDT and CDR2 FYEKMQ (reference sequence). CDR3 loop: CASSLRRGEELFF. CDR3 sequence (DNA): TGTGCCAGCAGCTTAAGACGAGGTGAAGAACTGTTTTTT.

This chain joins TRBV5-1 and TRBJ2-1; 9 bases fit TRBD1. Germline V lookup: CDR1 SGHRS, CDR2 YFSETQ. This CDR3 contains 16 residues. J gave up 6 bases and V 4 bases, and 11 bases lay outside the gene matches. CDR3 in DNA: TGCGCCAGCAGCGTGGGACAGGGCAGTATTTTCAATGAGCAGTTCTTC. This codes for CASSVGQGSIFNEQFF.

This clonotype turned up a few times. The chain couples TRBV18 to TRBJ2-3; tentatively, D is TRBD1 (6 bases). V dropped 5 bases and J dropped 2 bases, with 11 bases sitting between them. CDR1 is KGHSH, CDR2 LQKENI, per germline. The CDR3 sequence is 14 residues long. In nucleotides, the CDR3 is TGTGCCAGCTCAGGGGGCGCGTTCACAGATACGCAGTATTTT. Translating gives CASSGGAFTDTQYF.

The genes are TRBV4-1 and TRBJ2-1; tentative D call: TRBD1 (6 bases). Trimming left V 3 bases short and J 3 bases short, with 15 bases between. The CDR3 runs 16 residues. Per the germline V gene, CDR1 is MGHRA and CDR2 is YSYEKL. This CDR3 is CASSQQRGTDYNEQFF. In nucleotides, the CDR3 is TGCGCCAGCAGCCAGCAGAGGGGGACGGACTACAATGAGCAGTTCTTC.

This clonotype was found a few times. The CDR3 DNA reads as TGCAGCGTTCAAATTATTGCCTACGAGCAGTACTTC. As protein: CSVQIIAYEQYF. The chain recombines TRBV29-1 with TRBJ2-7, with D unresolved. The germline V gene encodes CDR1 SQVTM and CDR2 ANQGSEA. V dropped 5 bases and J dropped 2 bases, with 10 bases sitting between them. The CDR3 loop spans 12 amino acids.

This clonotype was observed a few times. The chain couples TRBV12-3 or TRBV12-4 to TRBJ1-4, with 8 bases lining up with TRBD1. CDR3 length equals 18 residues. V dropped 5 bases and J dropped 5; count of bases not matched to a gene: 16. Written as DNA, the CDR3 is TGTGCCAGCAGTCCGGAAATCGGCAGGGGGCACTTGAATGAAAAACTGTTTTTT. As protein: CASSPEIGRGHLNEKLFF.

The rearrangement joins TRBV29-1 to TRBJ2-1, with a possible D match to TRBD2 (5 bases). The V end was cut by 2 bases, the J end by 2 bases, with 10 bases between. Germline CDR1 and CDR2: SQVTM and ANQGSEA. CDR3 size: 14 residues. The CDR3 loop is CSVESSDTYNEQFF. The CDR3 DNA sequence: TGCAGCGTTGAAAGTAGCGACACCTACAATGAGCAGTTCTTC.

This clonotype was seen only a few times. V and J are TRBV7-2 and TRBJ2-5; 8 bases are shared with TRBD2. Germline CDR1 SGHTA, CDR2 FQGNSA. V was pared by 6 bases and J by 5 bases, with 5 bases of the junction left unmatched. The CDR3 totals 13 residues. The CDR3 bases are TGTGCCAGCAGGGGGACTAGTTCGGAGACCCAGTACTTC. It yields the protein CASRGTSSETQYF.

This clonotype was recorded a few times. The gene calls are TRBV7-9 and TRBJ2-1, with D possibly matching TRBD2 (5 bases). The CDR3 spans 14 residues. V lost 7 bases, J lost 7 bases, and 17 bases lay in between. The germline CDR1 and CDR2 sequences are SEHNR and FQNEAQ (reference sequence). Here the CDR3 reads CASTVGGGLNEQFF. The CDR3 DNA is TGTGCCAGCACCGTGGGCGGAGGTTTGAATGAGCAGTTCTTC. Drawing the rest from reference TRBV7-9 and TRBJ2-1, the complete variable domain is DTGVSQNPRHKITKRGQNVTFRCDPISEHNRLYWYRQTLGQGPEFLTYFQNEAQLEKSRLLSDRFSAERPKGSFSTLEIQRTEQGDSAMYLCASTVGGGLNEQFFGPGTRLTVL.

This chain uses TRBV15 with TRBJ2-1; D uncertain. Between the trimmed V and J ends, which lost 2 bases and 5 bases, there was a span of 19 bases. There are 17 residues in the CDR3. Germline values: CDR1 LNHNV, CDR2 YYDKDF (reference sequence). The CDR3 region has the DNA TGTGCCACCAGCAGATGGGTGGCTGGTCTTAAGGACAATGAGCAGTTCTTC. Translated, it gives CATSRWVAGLKDNEQFF.

The chain has TRBV4-3 and TRBJ2-7, with unresolved D. CDR3 length: 14 amino acids. Per germline, CDR1 LGHNA and CDR2 YSLEER. Trimming cost V 0 bases and J 3 bases, with 9 bases left between them. The CDR3 region has the DNA TGCGCCAGCAGCCAAGATCGGCGTAGCTACGAGCAGTACTTC. Its translation is CASSQDRRSYEQYF.

This clonotype was seen at least ten times. CDR3 residues: CAISEGGQGGYGYTF. The CDR3 coding sequence is TGTGCCATCAGTGAGGGCGGACAGGGTGGTTATGGCTACACCTTC. The V and J genes are TRBV10-3 and TRBJ1-2; 8 positions match TRBD1. CDR3 length: 15 residues. V lost 2 bases and J lost 5; bases outside the gene matches: 7. Germline V gene sequence: CDR1 ENHRY, CDR2 SYGVKD.

The chain has TRBV12-3 or TRBV12-4 and TRBJ1-2, with D possibly matching TRBD1 (5 bases). The CDR3 has 13 residues. Trimming left V 10 bases short and J 8 bases short, with 20 bases between. CDR3 nucleotide sequence: TGTGCCATCACTAATACCAGGGTGGGGGGCTACACCTTC. This codes for CAITNTRVGGYTF.

This clonotype turned up a few times. V gene TRBV3-1 combines with J gene TRBJ2-4; D uncertain. Deletions cut 3 bases from V and 7 bases from J, with 19 bases between. The CDR3 is made up of 16 amino acids. CDR1 is LGHDT, CDR2 YNNKEL, per germline (reference sequence). The CDR3 here is CASSHPAGPNGNIQYF. CDR3 bases: TGTGCCAGCAGCCACCCAGCCGGGCCGAATGGCAACATTCAGTACTTC.

This chain joins TRBV11-1 and TRBJ2-1; D possibly matches TRBD1 or TRBD2 (6 bases each). The CDR3 loop spans 15 amino acids. Trimming left V 6 bases short and J 8 bases short, with 20 bases between. Germline CDR1 reads SGHAT; CDR2 reads FQDESV (reference sequence). CDR3 in DNA: TGTGCCAGCAGTTTTACGGGAGCCTACAGGGATGAGCAGTTCTTC. This codes for CASSFTGAYRDEQFF.

Concerning this clonotype itself: The missing conserved phenylalanine or tryptophan at the end of this CDR3 makes a read error likely. The genes are TRBV9 and TRBJ2-4; TRBD2 matches at 9 bases. Germline assignment: CDR1 SGDLS and CDR2 YYNGEE. V lost 0 bases to trimming and J lost 8 bases; unmatched junction nucleotides: 6. The CDR3 contains 15 residues. The CDR3: CASSVATGTSYIQYL. The CDR3 DNA is TGTGCCAGCAGCGTAGCTACCGGGACTAGCTACATTCAGTACCTC.

V is TRBV11-2 and J is TRBJ2-5, with D uncertain. This CDR3 is 15 amino acids long. Per the germline V gene, CDR1 is SGHAT and CDR2 is FQNNGV. The V and J ends lost 0 bases and 0 bases respectively, with 8 bases between them. CDR3: CASSLDGANQETQYF. In nucleotides, the CDR3 is TGTGCCAGCAGCTTAGACGGAGCTAACCAAGAGACCCAGTACTTC.

This chain uses TRBV3-1 with TRBJ1-6, with 7 bases aligning to TRBD1. The CDR3 is 15 amino acids. The germline CDR1 and CDR2 sequences are LGHDT and YNNKEL (reference sequence). The trim removed 1 base at V and 14 bases at J, leaving 11 bases unmatched. CDR3 DNA sequence: TGTGCCAGCAGCCAAGGGACAGGCGAGGTGGTATCCCTCCACTTT. This translates into CASSQGTGEVVSLHF.

This clonotype showed up just a few times. The genes are TRBV28 and TRBJ2-7, with 7 bases lining up with TRBD2. The V gene's germline CDR1 is MDHEN and CDR2 SYDVKM. The CDR3 runs 12 residues. V gave up 6 bases and J gave up 6 bases; unmatched junction bases: 5. For the CDR3, the DNA is TGTGCCAGCAGATACGGGACTACCGAGCAGTACTTC. Residues: CASRYGTTEQYF.

This CDR3 is CASSQVSGGGDTQYF. CDR3 nucleotide sequence: TGCGCCAGCAGCCAAGTCAGCGGCGGCGGGGATACGCAGTATTTT. The genes are TRBV4-1 and TRBJ2-3; maybe TRBD2 (5 bases). V was pared by 1 base and J by 6 bases, with 14 bases between. CDR1 is MGHRA, CDR2 YSYEKL, per germline. The CDR3 is made up of 15 amino acids.

The genes are TRBV4-3 and TRBJ1-2; 8 bases are a match to TRBD1. CDR3 length equals 13 residues. The ends lost 5 bases at V and 8 bases at J; junction bases unmatched: 7. Germline-derived CDR1 and CDR2 are LGHNA and YSLEER. CDR3 nucleotide sequence: TGCGCCAGCAGCTTCGACAGGGGACGGGGCTACACCTTC. Translation gives CASSFDRGRGYTF.

The V gene is TRBV6-2 or TRBV6-3, the J gene TRBJ2-1; 7 nucleotides align to TRBD2. V shed 10 bases, J shed 3 bases, and the junction held 3 bases outside the gene matches. The CDR3 is made up of 12 amino acids. The germline V gene has CDR1 MNHEY and CDR2 SVGEGT. The CDR3 protein is CAIRDYYNEQFF. CDR3 nucleotides: TGTGCCATCCGGGACTACTACAATGAGCAGTTCTTC.

V gene TRBV28 combines with J gene TRBJ1-1; TRBD1 agrees at 9 bases. The CDR3 contains 16 residues. Germline CDR1 MDHEN, CDR2 SYDVKM. Germline trimming cut 5 bases from V and 1 base from J; bases unmatched to any gene: 8. CDR3 region: CASSAPGTGTNTEAFF. The CDR3 DNA follows: TGTGCCAGCAGTGCGCCCGGGACAGGGACGAACACTGAAGCTTTCTTT.

This chain links TRBV12-3 or TRBV12-4 with TRBJ2-3; 14 positions match TRBD2. This CDR3 has 18 amino acids. The ends lost 4 bases at V and 0 bases at J; junction bases unmatched: 6. As DNA, the CDR3 is TGTGCCAGCAGTTCCGGGACTAGCGGGGGAGATAGCACAGATACGCAGTATTTT. Translation: CASSSGTSGGDSTDTQYF.

The sample holds a few counts of this clonotype. V usage is TRBV4-1 and J usage is TRBJ1-1, with a possible D match to TRBD1 (5 bases). The CDR3 extends over 16 amino acids. V lost 6 bases and J lost 4, with 21 bases in between. CDR1 and CDR2 (germline): MGHRA, YSYEKL. CDR3: CASSLDGHNSGTEAFF. The CDR3 nucleotides read TGCGCCAGCAGTCTGGACGGACACAATTCGGGCACTGAAGCTTTCTTT.